This T cell receptor (beta chain) originates from a study of follicular helper T cells after annual influenza vaccination. Study-level findings and limits: ICOS+CD38+ cTfh clonality tracked population frequency, and its change tracked circulating plasmablast change. ICOS-CD38- cTfh most often held earlier Day 7 ICOS+CD38+ clones.

Time point noted: 2013-2014 season, 7 days after vaccination. Community-dwelling subjects without influenza vaccination in the prior 6 months were enrolled. TCRB sequencing was done at Survey resolution level. TCRdb's copy holds only in-frame clones and misses some; the assay was immunoSEQ multiplex PCR. The data hold about 9,900 clones, with about four fifths observed a single time. This CDR3 is 15 amino acids long. Trimming at V came to 5 bases and at J to 2 bases, leaving 8 bases not matched to a gene. The V gene's germline CDR1 is MDHEN and CDR2 SYDVKM. Regarding this clone: Its cognate antigen is unknown.

The specimen was CXCR5- memory CD4+ T cells sorted from blood, collected 7 days after influenza vaccination. The chain has TRBV28 and TRBJ2-5, with 7 nucleotides matching TRBD2. This sequence originates from an adult who received the influenza vaccine. This CDR3 reads CASSPGSAGQETQYF. The DNA for the CDR3 is TGTGCCAGCAGTCCCGGCTCAGCGGGACAAGAGACCCAGTACTTC.